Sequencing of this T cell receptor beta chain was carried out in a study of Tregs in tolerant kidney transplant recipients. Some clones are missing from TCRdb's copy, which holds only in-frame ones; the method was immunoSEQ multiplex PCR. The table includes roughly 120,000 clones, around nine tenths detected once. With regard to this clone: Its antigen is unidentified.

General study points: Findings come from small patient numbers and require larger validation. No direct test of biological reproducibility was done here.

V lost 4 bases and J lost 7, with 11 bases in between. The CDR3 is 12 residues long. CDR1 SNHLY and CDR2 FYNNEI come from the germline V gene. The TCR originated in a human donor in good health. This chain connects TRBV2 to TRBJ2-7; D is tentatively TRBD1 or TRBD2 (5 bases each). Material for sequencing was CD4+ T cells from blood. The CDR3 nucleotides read TGTGCCAGCAGTGGGGACCCGTTGGAGCAGTACTTC. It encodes CASSGDPLEQYF.